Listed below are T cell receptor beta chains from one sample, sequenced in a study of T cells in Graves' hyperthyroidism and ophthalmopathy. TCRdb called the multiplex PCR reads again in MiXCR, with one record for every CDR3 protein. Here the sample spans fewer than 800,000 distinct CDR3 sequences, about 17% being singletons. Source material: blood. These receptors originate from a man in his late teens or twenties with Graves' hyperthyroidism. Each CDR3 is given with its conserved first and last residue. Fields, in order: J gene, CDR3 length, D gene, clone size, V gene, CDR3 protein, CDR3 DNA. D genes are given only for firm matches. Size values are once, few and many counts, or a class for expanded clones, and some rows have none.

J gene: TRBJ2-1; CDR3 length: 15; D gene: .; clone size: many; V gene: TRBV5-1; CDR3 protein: CASSLRVGSYNEQFF; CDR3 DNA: TGCGCCAGCAGCCTTAGGGTTGGATCCTACAATGAGCAGTTCTTC
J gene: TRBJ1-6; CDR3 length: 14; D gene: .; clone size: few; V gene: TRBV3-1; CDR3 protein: CASSQGTANSPLHF; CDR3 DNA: TGTGCCAGCAGCCAAGGGACAGCTAATTCACCCCTCCACTTT
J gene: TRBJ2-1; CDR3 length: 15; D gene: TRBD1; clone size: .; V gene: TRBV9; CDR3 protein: CASSVFGTGGNEQFF; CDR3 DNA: TGTGCCAGCAGCGTATTCGGGACAGGGGGCAATGAGCAGTTCTTC
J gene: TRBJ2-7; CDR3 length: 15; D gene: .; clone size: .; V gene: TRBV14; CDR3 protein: CASSQGGRFSYEQYF; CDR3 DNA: TGTGCCAGCAGCCAAGGGGGACGGTTCTCCTACGAGCAGTACTTC
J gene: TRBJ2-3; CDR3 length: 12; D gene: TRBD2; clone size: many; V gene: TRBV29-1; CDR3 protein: CSVALADDTQYF; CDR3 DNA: TGCAGCGTTGCCCTAGCGGATGATACGCAGTATTTT
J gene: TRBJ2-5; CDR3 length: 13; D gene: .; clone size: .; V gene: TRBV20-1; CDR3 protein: CSARVRGKETQYF; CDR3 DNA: TGCAGTGCTAGAGTGCGGGGAAAGGAGACCCAGTACTTC
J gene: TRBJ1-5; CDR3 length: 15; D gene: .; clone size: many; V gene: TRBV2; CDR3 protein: CASSGAGERNQPQHF; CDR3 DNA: TGTGCCAGCAGTGGGGCAGGAGAAAGGAATCAGCCCCAGCATTTT
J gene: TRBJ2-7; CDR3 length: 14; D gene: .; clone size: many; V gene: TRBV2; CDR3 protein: CASRPGLSSLEQYF; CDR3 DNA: TGTGCCAGCAGACCGGGACTCTCCTCCCTCGAGCAGTACTTC
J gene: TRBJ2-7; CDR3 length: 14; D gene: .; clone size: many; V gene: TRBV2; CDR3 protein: CASRPGSPPHEQYF; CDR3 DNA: TGTGCCAGCAGGCCAGGATCTCCTCCCCACGAGCAGTACTTC
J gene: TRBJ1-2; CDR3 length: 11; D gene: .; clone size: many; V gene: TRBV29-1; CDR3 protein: CSVPGSDGYTF; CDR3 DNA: TGCAGCGTCCCAGGCTCTGATGGCTACACCTTC
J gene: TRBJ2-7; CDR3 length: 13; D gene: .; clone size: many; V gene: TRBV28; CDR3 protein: CASLRGGMYEQYF; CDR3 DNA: TGTGCCAGCCTTCGAGGGGGGATGTACGAGCAGTACTTC
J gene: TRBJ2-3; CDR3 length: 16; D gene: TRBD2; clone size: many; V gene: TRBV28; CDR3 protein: CASHSGTSDSTDTQYF; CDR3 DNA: TGTGCCAGCCACTCCGGGACTAGCGATAGCACAGATACGCAGTATTTT
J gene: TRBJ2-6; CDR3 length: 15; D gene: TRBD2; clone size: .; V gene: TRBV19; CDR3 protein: CASGGGASGANVLTF; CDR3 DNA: TGTGCCAGCGGCGGGGGGGCATCTGGGGCCAACGTCCTGACTTTC
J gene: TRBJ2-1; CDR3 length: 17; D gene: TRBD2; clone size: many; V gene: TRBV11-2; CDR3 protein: CASSFGPILAGGSEQFF; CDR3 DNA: TGTGCCAGCAGCTTCGGTCCCATACTAGCGGGAGGATCCGAGCAGTTCTTC
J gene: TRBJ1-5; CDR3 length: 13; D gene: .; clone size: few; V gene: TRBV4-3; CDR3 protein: CASSQDRVQPQHF; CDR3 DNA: TGCGCCAGCAGCCAAGACAGGGTACAGCCCCAGCATTTT
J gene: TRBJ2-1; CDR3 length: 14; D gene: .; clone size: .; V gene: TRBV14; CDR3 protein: CASSQLWRNDEQFF; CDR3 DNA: TGTGCCAGCAGCCAACTCTGGAGGAACGATGAGCAGTTCTTC
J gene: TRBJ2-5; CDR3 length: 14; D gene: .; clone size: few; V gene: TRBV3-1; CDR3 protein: CASSYRRGEETQYF; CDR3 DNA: TGTGCCAGCAGCTACCGGAGGGGAGAAGAGACCCAGTACTTC
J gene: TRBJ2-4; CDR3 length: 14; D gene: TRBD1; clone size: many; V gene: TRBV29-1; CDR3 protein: CSVSWDRGGNIQYF; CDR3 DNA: TGCAGCGTTTCCTGGGACAGGGGAGGAAACATTCAGTACTTC
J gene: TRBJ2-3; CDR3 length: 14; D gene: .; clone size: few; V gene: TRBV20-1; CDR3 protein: CSASRGARTDTQYF; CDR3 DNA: TGCAGTGCCAGTCGGGGAGCCCGCACAGATACGCAGTATTTT
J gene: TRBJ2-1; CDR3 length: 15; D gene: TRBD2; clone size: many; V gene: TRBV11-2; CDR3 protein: CASSPASGGYNEQFF; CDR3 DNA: TGTGCCAGCAGCCCAGCTAGCGGAGGGTACAATGAGCAGTTCTTC
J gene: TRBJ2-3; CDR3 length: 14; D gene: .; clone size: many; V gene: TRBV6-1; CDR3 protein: CASSEAESTDTQYF; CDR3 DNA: TGTGCCAGCAGTGAGGCGGAGAGCACAGATACGCAGTATTTT
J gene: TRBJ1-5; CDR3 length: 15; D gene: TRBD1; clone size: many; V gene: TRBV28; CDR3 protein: CASSKGAMGNQPQHF; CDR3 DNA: TGTGCCAGCAGTAAGGGGGCGATGGGCAATCAGCCCCAGCATTTT
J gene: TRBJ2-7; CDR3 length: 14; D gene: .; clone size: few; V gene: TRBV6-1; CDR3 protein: CATRFGGGVYEQYF; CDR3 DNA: TGTGCCACCCGCTTCGGGGGAGGCGTCTACGAGCAGTACTTC
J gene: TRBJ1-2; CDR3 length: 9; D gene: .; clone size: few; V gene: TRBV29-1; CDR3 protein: CSVPGLYTF; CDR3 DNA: TGCAGCGTTCCAGGACTCTACACCTTC
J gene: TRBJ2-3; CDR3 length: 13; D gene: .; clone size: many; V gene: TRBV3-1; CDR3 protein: CASSQVLADTQYF; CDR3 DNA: TGTGCCAGCAGCCAAGTTTTGGCAGATACGCAGTATTTT
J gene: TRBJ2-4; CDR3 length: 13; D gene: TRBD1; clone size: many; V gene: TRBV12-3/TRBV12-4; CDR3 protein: CASSFGQGDIQYF; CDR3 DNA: TGTGCCAGCAGTTTCGGACAGGGGGACATTCAGTACTTC
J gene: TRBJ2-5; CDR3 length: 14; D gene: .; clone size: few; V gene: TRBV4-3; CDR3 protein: CASSQSLAQETQYF; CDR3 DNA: TGCGCCAGCAGCCAATCGTTAGCCCAAGAGACCCAGTACTTC
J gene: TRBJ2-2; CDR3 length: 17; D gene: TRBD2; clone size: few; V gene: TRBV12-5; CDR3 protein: CASGLITSGTNTGELFF; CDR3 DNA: TGTGCTAGTGGTTTGATCACAAGCGGGACGAACACCGGGGAGCTGTTTTTT
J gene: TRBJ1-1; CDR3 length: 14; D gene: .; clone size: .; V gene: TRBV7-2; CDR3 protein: CASRLRGENTEAFF; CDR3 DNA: TGTGCCAGCCGATTACGAGGGGAGAACACTGAAGCTTTCTTT
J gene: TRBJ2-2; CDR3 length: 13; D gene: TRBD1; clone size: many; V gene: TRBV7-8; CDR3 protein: CASSKRDSGELFF; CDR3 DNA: TGTGCCAGCAGCAAAAGGGACAGCGGGGAGCTGTTTTTT
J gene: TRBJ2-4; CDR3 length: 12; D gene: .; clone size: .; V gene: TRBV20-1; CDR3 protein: CSAREGLSIQYF; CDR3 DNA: TGCAGTGCTAGAGAGGGGTTGAGCATTCAGTACTTC
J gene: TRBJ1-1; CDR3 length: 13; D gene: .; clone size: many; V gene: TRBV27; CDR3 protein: CASRSTGSAEAFF; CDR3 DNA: TGTGCCAGCAGGAGCACAGGGTCGGCTGAAGCTTTCTTT
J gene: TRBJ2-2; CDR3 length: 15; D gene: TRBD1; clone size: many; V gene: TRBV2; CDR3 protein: CASSLRDRETGELFF; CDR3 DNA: TGTGCCAGCAGCCTCCGGGACAGGGAGACCGGGGAGCTGTTTTTT
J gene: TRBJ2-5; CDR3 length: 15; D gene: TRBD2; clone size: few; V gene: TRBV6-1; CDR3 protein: CASSSPSGREETQYF; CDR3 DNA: TGTGCCAGCAGCTCTCCCAGCGGGAGGGAGGAGACCCAGTACTTC
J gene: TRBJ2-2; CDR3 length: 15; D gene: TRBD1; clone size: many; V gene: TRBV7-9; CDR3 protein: CASRPPGQGAGELFF; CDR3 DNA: TGTGCCAGCAGACCACCGGGACAGGGGGCCGGGGAGCTGTTTTTT
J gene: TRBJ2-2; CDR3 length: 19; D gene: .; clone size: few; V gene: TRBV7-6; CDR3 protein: CASSLGPTGPIRTTGELFF; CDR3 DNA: TGTGCCAGCAGCTTAGGGCCGACAGGCCCCATTAGAACCACCGGGGAGCTGTTTTTT
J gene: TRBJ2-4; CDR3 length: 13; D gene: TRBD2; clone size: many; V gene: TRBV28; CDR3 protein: CASSLSGRDIQYF; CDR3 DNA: TGTGCCAGCAGTTTAAGCGGGAGGGACATTCAGTACTTC
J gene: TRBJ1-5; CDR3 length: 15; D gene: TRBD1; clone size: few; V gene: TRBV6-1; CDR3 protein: CASRSLQGGYQPQHF; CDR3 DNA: TGTGCCAGCAGGTCGTTGCAGGGGGGGTATCAGCCCCAGCATTTT
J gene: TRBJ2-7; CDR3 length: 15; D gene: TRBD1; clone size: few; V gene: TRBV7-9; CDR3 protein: CASSGRDRGLLEQYF; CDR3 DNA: TGTGCCAGCAGCGGCCGGGACAGGGGGCTTCTCGAGCAGTACTTC